These T cell receptor beta chains were read from a single sample in a study of OX40 agonist ivuxolimab in advanced cancers. Method: immunoSEQ multiplex PCR; TCRdb's copy keeps in-frame clones and lacks some. The table includes about 77,000 clones, 85% to 95% detected once. The sample in question was CD4+ or CD8+ T cells sorted from blood, obtained in a trial of the OX40 agonist ivuxolimab. Source of these receptors: an adult with an advanced solid tumor such as melanoma, head and neck, liver or kidney cancer. The CDR3 runs from the conserved cysteine through the conserved F or W.

j_gene	v_gene	CDR3aa
TRBJ2-3	TRBV5-1	CASSGAGSTDTQYF
TRBJ2-1	TRBV28	CASSPRFEASYNEQFF
TRBJ1-6	TRBV18	CASSQTTGTGNSPLHF
TRBJ2-6	TRBV5-5	CASSDTGNAGANVLTF
TRBJ2-5	TRBV2	CASSTSRWETQYF
TRBJ2-1	TRBV7-3	CASSLGLASYNEQFF
TRBJ2-5	TRBV28	CASSLFSGMGAETQYF
TRBJ2-1	TRBV27	CASSPSGAYNEQFF
TRBJ1-1	TRBV18	CASSPREAGDQTEAFF
TRBJ2-3	TRBV5-1	CASSIGGATDTQYF
-	TRBV28	CVSGRAHEQYF
TRBJ1-5	TRBV7-4	CASSLDPGNQPQHF
TRBJ1-1	TRBV7-2	CASSLEGTVF
TRBJ2-7	TRBV19	CATSFGNSYEQYF
TRBJ2-3	TRBV10-3	CAISAGTGFMHTQYF
TRBJ1-2	TRBV7-9	CASSPQRTDDLYGYTF